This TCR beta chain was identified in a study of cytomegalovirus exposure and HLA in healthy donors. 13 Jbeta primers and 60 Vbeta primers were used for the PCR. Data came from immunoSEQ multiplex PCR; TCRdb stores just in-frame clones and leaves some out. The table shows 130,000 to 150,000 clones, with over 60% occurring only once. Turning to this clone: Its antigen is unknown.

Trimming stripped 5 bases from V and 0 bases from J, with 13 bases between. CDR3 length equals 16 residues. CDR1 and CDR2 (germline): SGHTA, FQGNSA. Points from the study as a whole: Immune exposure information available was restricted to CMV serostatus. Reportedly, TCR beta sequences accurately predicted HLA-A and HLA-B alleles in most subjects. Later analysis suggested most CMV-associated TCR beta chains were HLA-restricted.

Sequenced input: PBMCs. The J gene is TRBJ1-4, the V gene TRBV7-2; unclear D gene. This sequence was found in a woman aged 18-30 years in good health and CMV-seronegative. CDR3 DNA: TGTGCCAGCAGCGACCGCGGGTTTACAACTAATGAAAAACTGTTTTTT. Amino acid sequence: CASSDRGFTTNEKLFF.